These 10 T cell receptor beta chains share one sample of origin, sequenced in a study of siplizumab effects on memory and regulatory T cells (dated by TCRdb to about 2019). Library generation was performed with the immunoSEQ multiplex PCR assay. Sourced from immuneACCESS, this table was stored by TCRdb with only in-frame sequences that have V and J called. A share of the clones is absent; for the studies checked, an unresolved V gene accounts for under half, and the remainder has no known explanation. The sample records approximately 100,000 clones, around 93% of which are singletons. The ten largest make up around 0.15% of the sample. Material: non-Treg CD4+ T cells sorted from blood. In the paper's terms, the cell subset or site label means: FACS-sorted unstimulated CD4+ non-regulatory T cells. The receptors here all came from a human donor in good health.

The CDR3 DNA is TGTGCCTGGAGTGTAGGAAGAGGGGCCAGAAACACCGGGGAGCTGTTTTTT. It is translated as CAWSVGRGARNTGELFF. This chain uses TRBV30 with TRBJ2-2; D tentatively reads TRBD1 or TRBD2 (5 bases each). Germline CDR1 and CDR2: GTSNPN and SVGIG (reference sequence). The CDR3 contains 17 residues. Trimming pared 0 bases from V and 2 bases from J, leaving 16 bases between.

The V call is TRBV18, the J call TRBJ2-3; 13 positions match TRBD2. The germline CDR1 and CDR2 sequences are KGHSH and LQKENI. CDR3 length: 16 amino acids. Trimming removed 6 bases from V and 5 bases from J; junction bases left unmatched: 8. The CDR3 nucleotides are TGTGCCAGCTCTCCCCGACTAGCGGGGGGCGGAGATACGCAGTATTTT. This sequence encodes CASSPRLAGGGDTQYF. Full variable domain (remainder filled in from reference TRBV18 and TRBJ2-3): NAGVMQNPRHLVRRRGQEARLRCSPMKGHSHVYWYRQLPEEGLKFMVYLQKENIIDESGMPKERFSAEFPKEGPSILRIQQVVRGDSAAYFCASSPRLAGGGDTQYFGPGTRLTVL.

This clone was recorded once. The chain employs TRBV28 and TRBJ2-5, with 8 bases matching TRBD1. The CDR3 has 13 residues. V lost 7 bases to trimming and J lost 7 bases; unmatched junction nucleotides: 8. Per the germline V gene, CDR1 is MDHEN and CDR2 is SYDVKM. Here the CDR3 reads CASMGQASGTQYF. In nucleotides, the CDR3 is TGTGCCAGCATGGGACAGGCGTCAGGGACCCAGTACTTC.

The chain recombines TRBV2 with TRBJ2-1; 7 nucleotides align to TRBD2. With V trimmed by 8 bases and J by 4 bases, 8 bases remained unmatched. This CDR3 is 14 amino acids long. CDR1 is SNHLY, CDR2 FYNNEI, per germline. CDR3 sequence: CASGRDSSYNEQFF. The CDR3 DNA follows: TGTGCCAGCGGGAGGGACTCAAGTTACAATGAGCAGTTCTTC.

The chain employs TRBV11-2 and TRBJ2-3; no definite D call. Germline values: CDR1 SGHAT, CDR2 FQNNGV. Trimming shortened V by 0 bases and J by 8 bases, and 15 bases separated the two germline ends. The CDR3 has 15 amino acids. This CDR3 is CASSLDRQTRATQYF. CDR3 sequence (DNA): TGTGCCAGCAGCTTAGATCGGCAGACCCGGGCTACGCAGTATTTT.

The chain links TRBV7-2 to TRBJ1-2; D is undetermined. The germline CDR1 and CDR2 sequences are SGHTA and FQGNSA. V was trimmed by 3 bases and J by 6 bases, leaving 14 bases between them. This CDR3 has 14 residues. The CDR3 reads CASSLSWEPNGYTF. The CDR3 bases are TGTGCCAGCAGCTTGAGTTGGGAGCCAAATGGCTACACCTTC.

The chain joins TRBV7-2 to TRBJ2-3; tentative D call: TRBD2 (5 bases). The CDR3 is made up of 14 amino acids. Trimming removed 5 bases from V and 2 bases from J, with 11 bases in between. Germline V gene data show CDR1 as SGHTA and CDR2 as FQGNSA. In DNA, the CDR3 is TGTGCCAGCAGCATAACTCGGGACACAGATACGCAGTATTTT. Amino acids: CASSITRDTDTQYF.

The chain couples TRBV7-2 to TRBJ2-5; D gene ambiguous. CDR3 length: 13 amino acids. V was cut by 2 bases and J by 2 bases, with 6 bases left in between. Germline V CDR1 and CDR2: SGHTA, FQGNSA. CDR3 sequence: CASSLTVQETQYF. Written as DNA, the CDR3 is TGTGCCAGCAGCTTAACAGTTCAAGAGACCCAGTACTTC.

The chain uses TRBV9 and TRBJ1-2; possible D gene TRBD1, 5 bases. The V and J ends lost 3 bases and 1 base respectively, with 13 bases between them. The CDR3 contains 15 residues. CDR1 is SGDLS and CDR2 is YYNGEE in the germline V gene. CDR3 protein: CASSDQGYYNYGYTF. The CDR3 DNA follows: TGTGCCAGCAGCGACCAGGGCTATTATAACTATGGCTACACCTTC.

The chain links TRBV19 to TRBJ2-7; a possible D gene is TRBD2 (5 bases). Germline assignment: CDR1 LNHDA and CDR2 SQIVND (reference sequence). Trimming shortened V by 5 bases and J by 4 bases, and 15 bases separated the two germline ends. CDR3 length: 14 residues. The CDR3 loop reads CASSGSYGYYEQYF. As DNA, the CDR3 is TGTGCCAGTAGTGGGAGCTACGGTTATTACGAGCAGTACTTC.